Listed below are T cell receptor beta chains from one sample, sequenced in a study of blood T cell repertoires in COVID-19. Repertoires were generated with immunoSEQ multiplex PCR, while TCRdb's copy carries only in-frame clones and drops some. Of 45,000 to 60,000 clones listed, roughly nine tenths are singletons. Sequencing was performed on peripheral blood. The source of these receptors is a man aged 55 to 70 with acute or convalescent COVID-19. Both conserved end residues are part of each CDR3. The D gene is left open where the match is weak. Expanded clones get a size class; other rows say once, few or many, or leave the size out.

D gene	J gene	clone size	V gene	CDR3 protein	CDR3 DNA
-	TRBJ1-6	-	TRBV3-1/TRBV3-2	CASSQPGHDSPLHF	TGTGCCAGCAGCCAGCCGGGACACGATTCACCCCTCCACTTT
-	TRBJ1-4	-	TRBV7-9	CASSSPPGASHEKLFF	TGTGCCAGCAGCTCCCCCCCGGGAGCCAGTCATGAAAAACTGTTTTTT
TRBD2	TRBJ2-7	-	TRBV29-1	CSVEDSRGVREQYF	TGCAGCGTTGAAGATAGTCGGGGGGTGAGGGAGCAGTACTTC
-	TRBJ2-3	-	TRBV5-1	CASSSGLSTDTQYF	TGCGCCAGCAGCTCGGGACTCAGCACAGATACGCAGTATTTT
-	TRBJ1-5	-	TRBV19	CASSIDLQGPYF	TGTGCCAGTAGTATAGACTTACAGGGCCCCTATTTT
-	TRBJ2-2	-	TRBV5-1	CASSVFRVKPGELFF	TGCGCCAGCAGCGTATTCAGGGTAAAACCCGGGGAGCTGTTTTTT
TRBD2	TRBJ2-3	-	TRBV10-3	CASSSLAGARSTDTQYF	TGTGCCTCGTCCTCACTAGCGGGGGCCCGTAGCACAGATACGCAGTATTTT
-	TRBJ1-6	-	TRBV21-1	CASSKHGTGNNSPLHF	TGTGCCAGCAGCAAACACGGGACAGGGAATAATTCACCCCTCCACTTT
-	TRBJ1-3	-	TRBV9	CASSLGYSTSGNTIYF	TGTGCCAGCAGCTTAGGATACTCCACGTCTGGAAACACCATATATTTT
TRBD2	TRBJ2-1	-	TRBV3-1/TRBV3-2	CASSQQAGGPVEQFF	TGTGCCAGCAGCCAACAAGCGGGGGGGCCAGTGGAGCAGTTCTTC
-	TRBJ1-1	-	TRBV2	CASTPGTSRGAFF	TGTGCCAGCACCCCGGGAACCTCACGTGGAGCTTTCTTT
TRBD1	TRBJ1-4	-	TRBV19	CASRDRGDIATNEKLFF	TGTGCCAGCCGGGACAGGGGCGATATTGCAACTAATGAAAAACTGTTTTTT
-	TRBJ1-2	few	TRBV29-1	CSVGSPTGPVYGYTF	TGCAGCGTTGGCAGCCCTACTGGGCCAGTCTATGGCTACACCTTC
-	TRBJ2-7	-	TRBV9	CASSVEQGSSYEQYF	TGTGCCAGCAGCGTAGAACAGGGATCGTCCTACGAGCAGTACTTC
-	TRBJ2-1	-	TRBV5-1	CASSLAVLGNGNEQFF	TGCGCCAGCAGCTTGGCCGTACTAGGGAATGGGAATGAGCAGTTCTTC
-	TRBJ1-2	few	TRBV27	CASSLSGSRVSYGYTF	TGTGCCAGCAGTTTGTCCGGGAGCAGGGTGAGCTATGGCTACACCTTC
-	TRBJ2-1	-	TRBV7-2	CASSLGQPTYNEQFF	TGTGCCAGCAGCTTAGGACAGCCAACCTACAATGAGCAGTTCTTC
-	TRBJ2-1	-	TRBV5-4	CASSPGGGRNEQFF	TGTGCCAGCAGCCCGGGGGGCGGACGCAATGAGCAGTTCTTC
-	TRBJ2-7	-	TRBV25-1	CASIRSGTAYEQYF	TGTGCCAGCATCCGGAGCGGCACCGCCTACGAGCAGTACTTC
TRBD1	TRBJ1-1	-	TRBV6-5	CASSYLGGGGYTEAFF	TGTGCCAGCAGTTACCTTGGCGGAGGGGGCTACACTGAAGCTTTCTTT
TRBD1	TRBJ1-6	-	TRBV27	CASRYGTGEFRSPLHF	TGTGCCAGCAGATACGGGACAGGGGAGTTTCGGTCACCCCTCCACTTT
-	TRBJ2-7	-	TRBV5-6	CASSSADSGDYEQYF	TGTGCCAGCAGCTCCGCCGACAGTGGTGATTACGAGCAGTACTTC
-	TRBJ1-1	once	TRBV9	CASSVELNTEAFF	TGTGCCAGCAGCGTAGAGCTGAACACTGAAGCTTTCTTT
TRBD2	TRBJ2-3	once	TRBV6-5	CASSPGGRGTDTQYF	TGTGCCAGCAGCCCGGGTGGGAGGGGCACAGATACGCAGTATTTT
TRBD1	TRBJ1-4	once	TRBV5-5	CASSLGGAPEKLFF	TGTGCCAGCAGCTTAGGGGGCGCCCCGGAAAAACTGTTTTTT
-	TRBJ2-1	-	TRBV12-5	CASGFGQSSYNEQFF	TGTGCTAGTGGTTTTGGGCAGAGCTCCTACAATGAGCAGTTCTTC
-	TRBJ2-5	-	TRBV9	CASSPGQGRETQYF	TGTGCCAGCAGCCCGGGACAAGGGAGAGAGACCCAGTACTTC